Given below is one T cell receptor (beta chain) in context. What it binds is not known. Study observations and caveats: Tumor Treg TCRs overlapped most with tumor naive CD4+ cells.

After constant-region reverse-primer amplification, full-length variable regions underwent semi-nested PCR with Nested Universal Primer A. MiXCR, applied by TCRdb to the 5' RACE reads, yields one record per CDR3 protein. Of around 44,000 distinct CDR3 sequences in the sample, around 20% were seen once. Tregs were sorted as CD4+CD25+CD127-/low cells. Sample: Tregs sorted from blood. This sequence was found in a female donor with breast cancer.

This CDR3 is CASSSTSGSDEQYF. CDR3 in DNA: TGTGCCAGCAGCTCCACTAGCGGGAGCGACGAGCAGTACTTC. The chain uses TRBV7-6 and TRBJ2-7; 11 bases match TRBD2. The CDR3 is 14 residues long. With V trimmed by 4 bases and J by 5 bases, 4 bases remained unmatched. Germline V CDR1 and CDR2: SGHVS, FNYEAQ.